The next 13 T cell receptor beta chains were all read from a single sample in a study of T cells in Graves' hyperthyroidism and ophthalmopathy. It was RNA transcripts that yielded the amplified TCR beta CDR3 regions. First-round RT-PCR with HTBI primers amplified the TCR CDR3 region. One entry per CDR3 protein, called by TCRdb with MiXCR from the multiplex PCR reads. The sample consists of 300,000 to 450,000 distinct CDR3 sequences, 18% of them appearing once. Sequencing was carried out using blood. The receptors were gathered from a woman aged 35 to 49 with Graves' ophthalmopathy.

This clonotype came up many times. The V gene is TRBV27, the J gene TRBJ1-5, with D unclear. Trimming cost V 1 base and J 7 bases, with 11 bases left between them. Germline loops: CDR1 MNHEY, CDR2 SMNVEV (reference sequence). There are 14 residues in the CDR3. The CDR3 sequence is CASSLWGVGQPQHF. The CDR3 bases are TGTGCCAGCAGTTTATGGGGTGTTGGGCAGCCCCAGCATTTT.

This chain joins TRBV12-3 or TRBV12-4 and TRBJ1-5, with TRBD1 as a possible D gene (6 bases). CDR3 size: 14 residues. Deletions cut 7 bases from V and 5 bases from J, with 15 bases between. CDR3 protein: CASKGRGRDQPQHF. DNA for the CDR3: TGTGCCAGCAAAGGCAGGGGTAGGGATCAGCCCCAGCATTTT.

Ten or more counts support this clonotype. CDR3 loop: CASSGDWGNTIYF. DNA of the CDR3: TGTGCCAGCAGCGGCGACTGGGGAAACACCATATATTTT. The chain recombines TRBV4-2 with TRBJ1-3; D is unclear. V dropped 5 bases and J dropped 4 bases, with 9 bases sitting between them. Germline V gives CDR1 LGHNA, CDR2 YNFKEQ. There are 13 residues in the CDR3.

This clonotype was counted many times. The chain carries TRBV6-5 and TRBJ1-5; D is perhaps TRBD1 (6 bases). The CDR3 sequence is 14 residues long. V was trimmed by 7 bases and J by 7 bases, leaving 17 bases between them. Germline V lookup: CDR1 MNHEY, CDR2 SVGAGI. The CDR3 here is CASTLRRGTQPQHF. CDR3 sequence (DNA): TGTGCCAGCACCCTGCGGCGGGGGACACAGCCCCAGCATTTT.

This clonotype was seen repeatedly, ten times or more. The chain links TRBV28 to TRBJ2-4; unclear D gene. V lost 7 bases and J 0 bases, leaving 25 bases between the germline ends. CDR1 and CDR2 from the germline V gene are MDHEN and SYDVKM. The CDR3 sequence is 19 residues long. The CDR3 bases are TGTGCCAGCACCACAACGGAGTCCGATACGGTGCTAGCCAAAAACATTCAGTACTTC. It yields the protein CASTTTESDTVLAKNIQYF. Looking up the rest from reference TRBV28 and TRBJ2-4 gives the full variable domain: DVKVTQSSRYLVKRTGEKVFLECVQDMDHENMFWYRQDPGLGLRLIYFSYDVKMKEKGDIPEGYSVSREKKERFSLILESASTNQTSMYLCASTTTESDTVLAKNIQYFGAGTRLSVL.

This clonotype was recorded at least ten times. The rearrangement links TRBV18 to TRBJ1-2, with 9 positions matching TRBD1. Germline CDR1 reads KGHSH; CDR2 reads LQKENI. The CDR3 spans 16 residues. V shed 3 bases, J shed 3 bases, and the junction held 8 bases outside the gene matches. The CDR3 loop is CASSPPSWDRDYGYTF. The CDR3 region has the DNA TGTGCCAGCTCACCTCCCTCCTGGGACAGGGACTATGGCTACACCTTC.

This clonotype turned up a few times. The rearrangement links TRBV28 to TRBJ1-1, with D possibly TRBD1 on 5 matching bases. The ends were cut back, 3 bases at V and 6 bases at J, with 14 bases in the middle. This CDR3 is 14 amino acids long. CDR1 and CDR2 (germline): MDHEN, SYDVKM. The CDR3, as DNA: TGTGCCAGCAGTTTCGGTGGGGCGAGAGCTGAAGCTTTCTTT. Its translation: CASSFGGARAEAFF.

The chain has TRBV12-3 or TRBV12-4 and TRBJ2-7; the D is unclear. The J call could be wrong; TRBJ2-1 is a better fit for the DNA end. The CDR3 is 14 residues long. CDR3 sequence: CARPIVEQTYEQFF. The CDR3 DNA reads as TGTGCCAGGCCAATCGTCGAGCAGACCTACGAGCAGTTCTTC.

This clonotype appeared many times. CDR3 nucleotide sequence: TGTGCCAGTAGTATAGATCGGAAGCAGTACTTC. As protein: CASSIDRKQYF. The chain is built from TRBV19 and TRBJ2-7; D is undetermined. Germline lookup yields CDR1 LNHDA and CDR2 SQIVND (reference sequence). The germline V and J ends were trimmed by 0 bases and 8 bases, with 5 bases remaining between them. CDR3 size: 11 residues.

This clonotype occurred many times. Relative to the germline gene, one junction end is altered; a read error may explain this. This sequence joins TRBV27 and TRBJ2-7, with D perhaps assigned TRBD1 or TRBD2 (5 bases each). Germline V gene data show CDR1 as MNHEY and CDR2 as SMNVEV (reference sequence). This CDR3 is 18 amino acids long. CDR3 DNA sequence: TGTGCCAGCAGTATATCCGGGACGGACCTGGGGGACTCCTACGAGCAGTACTTC. It is translated as CASSISGTDLGDSYEQYF.

This clonotype has more than one count but fewer than ten. This chain connects TRBV12-3 or TRBV12-4 to TRBJ1-2, with 9 bases aligning to TRBD1. The trim removed 9 bases at V and 5 bases at J, leaving 16 bases unmatched. The CDR3 has 16 residues. The CDR3 bases are TGTGCCAGTACCCTCGCCCAGGGACAGGGTTTTTATGGCTACACCTTC. Its translation: CASTLAQGQGFYGYTF.

CDR3 in amino acids: CAVRTGGYEQYF. The CDR3 coding sequence is TGTGCCGTGCGGACAGGGGGCTACGAGCAGTACTTC. The J gene is TRBJ2-7, the V gene TRBV6-1; 10 nucleotides align to TRBD1. Germline trimming cut 11 bases from V and 3 bases from J; bases unmatched to any gene: 4. Germline V gene data show CDR1 as MNHNS and CDR2 as SASEGT. CDR3 length equals 12 residues.

This clonotype showed up just once. The rearrangement uses TRBV6-1 and TRBJ1-2; 8 bases line up with TRBD1. V shed 2 bases and J 5 bases; nucleotides not matched to a gene: 4. Germline-derived CDR1 and CDR2 are MNHNS and SASEGT. The CDR3 sequence is 14 residues long. The CDR3 spells CASSERDRRYGYTF. DNA of the CDR3: TGTGCCAGCAGTGAAAGGGACAGGAGATATGGCTACACCTTC.